This TCR beta chain was profiled in a study of molecular identifiers for immune sequencing clone quantification. TCRdb recomputed calls from the PCR reads with MiXCR, one row per CDR3 protein. The sample yields roughly 320,000 distinct CDR3 sequences, 24% seen once. Germline assignment: CDR1 LNHDA and CDR2 SQIVND (reference sequence). The junction had 4 bases not matched to a gene; V was cut back by 10 bases and J by 2 bases. CDR3 length: 14 residues. A few counts support this clonotype. Sample: naive CD8+ T cells from blood, with Jurkat cell RNA spiked in. Subset: FACS-sorted CD8+CD4-CCR7+CD45RA+ naive T cells. The receptor was derived from a human donor in good health. Some libraries in this study had Jurkat cell RNA spiked in. The J gene is TRBJ2-2, the V gene TRBV19; 10 nucleotides agree with TRBD1. CDR3 residues: CAIGTGVNTGELFF. As DNA, the CDR3 is TGTGCCATCGGGACAGGGGTCAACACCGGGGAGCTGTTTTTT.